The present T cell receptor (beta chain) was sequenced within a study of cytotoxic CD8 clonotypes in ibrutinib-treated CLL. Study context: Responses: approximately 24 partial, 2 complete; after median approximately 67 months, 14 stayed remitted, roughly 12 progressed. Per sample, productive templates averaged around 260,000 and productive rearrangements averaged 94,082.

Details on this clone: What it recognizes is unknown.

Using immunoSEQ multiplex PCR, the repertoire was profiled, and TCRdb retains in-frame clones only, with some absent. The sample records about 140,000 clones, more than 85% being singletons. The CDR3 is 15 residues long. The V and J ends lost 1 base and 3 bases respectively, with 11 bases between them. The germline V gene encodes CDR1 SGDLS and CDR2 YYNGEE. Study-level findings and limits: Pretreatment clonality was elevated relative to age-matched healthy donors and paralleled circulating CD8+ T-cell counts.

The V and J genes are TRBV9 and TRBJ2-1, with D possibly matching TRBD2 (6 bases). This material consisted of PBMCs, taken after 12 months of ibrutinib treatment. The TCR originated in a human donor with chronic lymphocytic leukemia. CDR3 region: CASSVQAGLYNEQFF. CDR3 bases: TGTGCCAGCAGCGTACAAGCGGGTCTCTACAATGAGCAGTTCTTC. Based on the CDR3 plus reference TRBV9 and TRBJ2-1, the full variable domain is DSGVTQTPKHLITATGQRVTLRCSPRSGDLSVYWYQQSLDQGLQFLIQYYNGEERAKGNILERFSAQQFPDLHSELNLSSLELGDSALYFCASSVQAGLYNEQFFGPGTRLTVL.